Presented here are 18 T cell receptor beta chains from one specimen sequenced in a study of somatic mutations in cytotoxic T cells in rheumatoid arthritis. Assay: immunoSEQ multiplex PCR; the TCRdb copy retains only in-frame clones and omits some. The data contain 20,000 to 25,000 clones, roughly 80% of them singletons. Sample: CD8+ T cells sorted from blood. The receptors were gathered from an adult with rheumatoid arthritis.

The V and J genes are TRBV5-4 and TRBJ2-7; 15 positions match TRBD2. Germline V gene sequence: CDR1 SGHNT, CDR2 YYREEE (reference sequence). This CDR3 is built from 17 residues. J gave up 3 bases and V 4 bases, and 8 bases lay outside the gene matches. CDR3 DNA sequence: TGTGCCAGCAGCCAAAGGACTAGCGGGGGGGCCTTCTACGAGCAGTACTTC. Translating it yields CASSQRTSGGAFYEQYF.

This chain joins TRBV20-1 and TRBJ1-1; D ambiguous. V was trimmed by 4 bases and J by 2 bases, leaving 5 bases between them. There are 11 residues in the CDR3. From germline, CDR1 is DFQATT and CDR2 SNEGSKA (reference sequence). CDR3 in DNA: TGCAGTGCTACAGTTAACACTGAAGCTTTCTTT. Amino acids: CSATVNTEAFF.

V gene TRBV27 combines with J gene TRBJ2-1; possibly TRBD2 for D (7 bases). V was pared by 5 bases and J by 9 bases, with 23 bases between. CDR3 size: 16 residues. Germline loops: CDR1 MNHEY, CDR2 SMNVEV (reference sequence). This chain's CDR3 is CASSPLPRGGVAEQFF. In DNA, the CDR3 is TGTGCCAGCAGTCCCCTCCCTAGGGGGGGGGTCGCTGAGCAGTTCTTC.

The chain is built from TRBV6-1 and TRBJ2-7; no firm D call. Trimming removed 6 bases at V and 3 bases at J, with 3 bases between. CDR1 MNHNS and CDR2 SASEGT come from the germline V gene. The CDR3 has 10 amino acids. CDR3 nucleotides: TGTGCCAGCAGCCTCTACGAGCAGTACTTC. Amino acid sequence: CASSLYEQYF.

This clone was found a few times. The V call is TRBV2, the J call TRBJ1-2; D call uncertain. The V gene's germline CDR1 is SNHLY and CDR2 FYNNEI. The CDR3 runs to 13 residues. V lost 2 bases and J 3 bases, leaving 7 bases between the germline ends. The CDR3 loop is CASSEWGDYGYTF. In DNA, the CDR3 is TGTGCCAGCAGTGAATGGGGTGACTATGGCTACACCTTC.

The chain links TRBV5-8 to TRBJ2-1, with TRBD2 identical over 11 bases. V shed 0 bases and J 6 bases; nucleotides not matched to a gene: 2. The CDR3 sequence is 15 residues long. CDR1 and CDR2 (germline): SGHTS, YDEGEE. Here the CDR3 DNA reads TGTGCCAGCAGCTTGGGACTAGCGGGGACCAATGAGCAGTTCTTC. Encoded protein: CASSLGLAGTNEQFF.

This clone was counted a single time. J is TRBJ2-6 and V is TRBV11-2, with TRBD1 identical over 9 bases. The CDR3 covers 17 residues. Unmatched junction bases numbered 9, after V lost 5 bases and J lost 4 bases. From germline, CDR1 is SGHAT and CDR2 FQNNGV. CDR3 region: CASSPGGQGAGANVLTF. As DNA, the CDR3 is TGTGCCAGCAGCCCCGGGGGACAGGGTGCAGGGGCCAACGTCCTGACTTTC.

This chain connects TRBV27 to TRBJ2-1; no reliable D call. Trimming took off 5 bases at V and 0 bases at J, with 11 bases between the two ends. The CDR3 sequence is 15 residues long. CDR1 and CDR2 (germline): MNHEY, SMNVEV (reference sequence). The CDR3 DNA sequence: TGTGCCAGCAGTCTAGACGCGTACTCCTACAATGAGCAGTTCTTC. Translation gives CASSLDAYSYNEQFF.

The rearrangement links TRBV7-9 to TRBJ2-4, with D tentatively TRBD1 (6 bases). CDR1 is SEHNR, CDR2 FQNEAQ, per germline (reference sequence). This CDR3 contains 15 residues. The V gene lost 4 bases and the J gene lost 4 bases, with 14 bases spanning the gap. As DNA, the CDR3 is TGTGCCAGCAGCTATCGCCTCGGACAGAAAAACATTCAGTACTTC. The encoded protein is CASSYRLGQKNIQYF.

This chain links TRBV7-8 with TRBJ1-2; D remains ambiguous. Germline CDR1 is SGHVS and CDR2 is FQNEAQ. The CDR3 is 17 residues long. Trimming took 0 bases from V and 0 from J, leaving 14 bases between them. In nucleotides, the CDR3 is TGTGCCAGCAGCTTAGCGCGAAAAGAGGGAGCTAACTATGGCTACACCTTC. Residues: CASSLARKEGANYGYTF.

The V and J genes are TRBV7-9 and TRBJ2-3, with D perhaps matching TRBD2 (6 bases). This CDR3 spans 17 amino acids. Germline lookup yields CDR1 SEHNR and CDR2 FQNEAQ (reference sequence). Trimming took 5 bases from V and 4 from J, leaving 22 bases between them. CDR3 nucleotide sequence: TGTGCCAGCAGCCCATTCCTGGCGGGCGGGGTAGCAGATACGCAGTATTTT. This translates into CASSPFLAGGVADTQYF.

This clone was counted a single time. CDR3 in amino acids: CASSSSSLQGEAGYTF. The CDR3 DNA is TGTGCCAGCAGCTCATCCTCCTTACAGGGGGAGGCGGGCTACACCTTC. The J gene is TRBJ1-2, the V gene TRBV7-9, with 8 bases that match TRBD1. Trimming took 4 bases from V and 8 from J; bases not matched to a gene: 15. The length of the CDR3 is 16 residues. Germline CDR1 reads SEHNR; CDR2 reads FQNEAQ (reference sequence). Full variable domain (missing parts from reference TRBV7-9 and TRBJ1-2): DTGVSQNPRHKITKRGQNVTFRCDPISEHNRLYWYRQTLGQGPEFLTYFQNEAQLEKSRLLSDRFSAERPKGSFSTLEIQRTEQGDSAMYLCASSSSSLQGEAGYTFGSGTRLTVV.

The chain employs TRBV7-9 and TRBJ1-2, with D maybe TRBD1 (5 bases). This CDR3 spans 16 amino acids. V gave up 5 bases and J gave up 0 bases, with 16 bases separating them. CDR1 SEHNR and CDR2 FQNEAQ come from the germline V gene (reference sequence). In DNA form, the CDR3 reads TGTGCCAGCAGCCCATCCCCGGGGGGAGCTAACTATGGCTACACCTTC. This codes for CASSPSPGGANYGYTF.

The CDR3 loop is CSVEDEVFTDTQYF. The CDR3 coding sequence is TGCAGCGTTGAAGATGAAGTCTTCACAGATACGCAGTATTTT. V and J are TRBV29-1 and TRBJ2-3; D not resolved. Deletions cut 0 bases from V and 2 bases from J, with 9 bases between. Germline values: CDR1 SQVTM, CDR2 ANQGSEA. CDR3 length: 14 amino acids.

This chain uses TRBV10-1 with TRBJ2-7, with 8 bases aligning to TRBD1. CDR1 is WNHNN and CDR2 is SYGVQD in the germline V gene (reference sequence). The trim removed 6 bases at V and 3 bases at J, leaving 4 bases unmatched. The CDR3 extends over 13 amino acids. DNA for the CDR3: TGCGCCAGCAGCACCGGGACAGGCTACGAGCAGTACTTC. Its translation: CASSTGTGYEQYF.

The count of this clone is one. The chain links TRBV5-1 to TRBJ2-7; unclear D gene. This CDR3 region has 15 residues. Between the trimmed V and J ends, which lost 1 base and 2 bases, there was a span of 13 bases. The germline V gene has CDR1 SGHRS and CDR2 YFSETQ. CDR3 sequence (DNA): TGCGCCAGCAGCTTGAGGTCAGAATCAACCTACGAGCAGTACTTC. This sequence encodes CASSLRSESTYEQYF.

This clone is a singleton in its sample. This chain links TRBV5-1 with TRBJ1-1, with D maybe TRBD1 (5 bases). The germline gives CDR1 SGHRS, CDR2 YFSETQ. V lost 4 bases to trimming and J lost 7 bases, with 20 bases between them. The CDR3 is 15 residues long. CDR3 region: CASSPAWDRTGEAFF. The CDR3 region has the DNA TGCGCCAGCAGCCCCGCATGGGACCGGACGGGTGAAGCTTTCTTT.

This sequence joins TRBV7-9 and TRBJ2-7; 9 bases are shared with TRBD1. The V and J ends lost 7 bases and 2 bases, in that order; junction bases with no gene match: 9. CDR1 SEHNR and CDR2 FQNEAQ come from the germline V gene (reference sequence). The CDR3 consists of 15 residues. The CDR3 sequence: CASTTPGTGPYEQYF. CDR3 sequence (DNA): TGTGCCAGCACCACACCCGGGACAGGGCCCTACGAGCAGTACTTC. The entire variable domain, with the rest obtained from reference TRBV7-9 and TRBJ2-7, is as follows: DTGVSQNPRHKITKRGQNVTFRCDPISEHNRLYWYRQTLGQGPEFLTYFQNEAQLEKSRLLSDRFSAERPKGSFSTLEIQRTEQGDSAMYLCASTTPGTGPYEQYFGPGTRLTVT.